These 25 T cell receptor beta chains were sequenced from one sample in a study of PD-1 blockade in classical Hodgkin lymphoma. Every patient experienced relapse after autologous stem cell transplantation, and brentuximab vedotin exposure varied. This table comes from immunoSEQ multiplex PCR, and its TCRdb copy is limited to in-frame clones, with some not included. The sample carries about 97,000 clones, approximately 88% recorded once. The specimen was peripheral blood mononuclear cells (PBMCs), collected at baseline. The receptors were sampled from a human donor with classical Hodgkin lymphoma.

The rearrangement links TRBV19 to TRBJ1-5, with D hard to call. Germline V gives CDR1 LNHDA, CDR2 SQIVND (reference sequence). The ends were cut back, 3 bases at V and 4 bases at J, with 16 bases in the middle. The CDR3 length is 16 residues. CDR3 residues: CASSMERMAENQPQHF. The CDR3 DNA sequence: TGTGCCAGTAGTATGGAGCGTATGGCAGAGAATCAGCCCCAGCATTTT.

The chain carries TRBV27 and TRBJ2-5, with a tentative D call TRBD2 (7 bases). The CDR3 has 15 amino acids. V was trimmed by 3 bases and J by 1 base, leaving 12 bases between them. Germline CDR1 reads MNHEY; CDR2 reads SMNVEV (reference sequence). CDR3 in amino acids: CASSFLGGVQETQYF. CDR3 bases: TGTGCCAGCAGTTTTCTAGGGGGGGTCCAAGAGACCCAGTACTTC.

This clone was observed a few times. V and J are TRBV27 and TRBJ2-7, with D perhaps matching TRBD2 (5 bases). CDR3 length: 12 residues. The germline V gene has CDR1 MNHEY and CDR2 SMNVEV (reference sequence). Trimming cost V 5 bases and J 5 bases, with 10 bases left between them. CDR3 loop: CASSSSRDEQYF. CDR3 DNA: TGTGCCAGCAGTAGTTCGAGGGACGAGCAGTACTTC.

The rearrangement joins TRBV6-1 to TRBJ2-7, with D hard to call. Germline CDR1 is MNHNS and CDR2 is SASEGT. The CDR3 is made up of 10 amino acids. V was cut by 11 bases and J by 2 bases, with 7 bases left in between. The DNA for the CDR3 is TGTGCCGGTGGGACCTACGAGCAGTACTTC. Amino acid sequence: CAGGTYEQYF.

Only one count was recorded for this clone. The chain uses TRBV6-6 and TRBJ1-1, with 7 nucleotides matching TRBD1. Germline CDR1 and CDR2: MNHNY and SVGAGI (reference sequence). Trimming at V came to 7 bases and at J to 1 base, leaving 3 bases not matched to a gene. The CDR3 spans 13 residues. The CDR3 nucleotides are TGTGCCAGCATCCACAGGGGGAACACTGAAGCTTTCTTT. It translates to CASIHRGNTEAFF.

The rearrangement links TRBV4-1 to TRBJ2-5; D not certain. The ends were cut back, 0 bases at V and 3 bases at J, with 14 bases in the middle. Germline CDR1 is MGHRA and CDR2 is YSYEKL. The CDR3 has 16 amino acids. The CDR3 sequence is CASSQDSSPREETQYF. CDR3 bases: TGCGCCAGCAGCCAAGATTCGAGTCCTCGTGAAGAGACCCAGTACTTC.

Concerning this clone itself: The sample has other DNA sequences that encode this CDR3 too. The chain combines TRBV5-6 with TRBJ1-5; no clear D. The CDR3 runs 13 residues. CDR1 SGHDT and CDR2 YYEEEE come from the germline V gene. The V end was cut by 3 bases, the J end by 7 bases, with 11 bases between. In DNA, the CDR3 is TGTGCCAGCAGCTCGACCGGGCGGCAGCCCCAGCATTTT. Translation: CASSSTGRQPQHF.

The CDR3 spells CASSQASAGGYTF. DNA for the CDR3: TGTGCCAGCAGCCAAGCTTCCGCGGGGGGCTACACCTTC. The J gene is TRBJ1-2, the V gene TRBV14; no clear D. With 1 base removed from V and 8 bases from J, the gap between germline ends came to 11 bases. The CDR3 totals 13 residues. The germline V gene has CDR1 SGHDN and CDR2 FVKESK. Full variable domain (rest looked up from reference TRBV14 and TRBJ1-2): EAGVTQFPSHSVIEKGQTVTLRCDPISGHDNLYWYRRVMGKEIKFLLHFVKESKQDESGMPNNRFLAERTGGTYSTLKVQPAELEDSGVYFCASSQASAGGYTFGSGTRLTVV.

V and J are TRBV28 and TRBJ2-5; D possibly corresponds to TRBD1 (7 bases). V lost 1 base, J lost 6 bases, and 12 bases lay in between. The CDR3 covers 14 residues. Looked up from germline, CDR1 is MDHEN and CDR2 is SYDVKM. The CDR3 sequence is CASSLFQGGQTQYF. The CDR3 DNA reads TGTGCCAGCAGTTTATTTCAGGGGGGACAGACCCAGTACTTC.

J is TRBJ2-3 and V is TRBV7-9; D is perhaps TRBD2 (5 bases). CDR1 SEHNR and CDR2 FQNEAQ come from the germline V gene (reference sequence). CDR3 length: 14 amino acids. The germline V and J ends were trimmed by 3 bases and 5 bases, with 12 bases remaining between them. The CDR3 protein is CASSFSQSGDTQYF. For the CDR3, the DNA is TGTGCCAGCAGCTTTTCCCAAAGCGGAGATACGCAGTATTTT.

Many counts were recorded for this clone. The chain uses TRBV7-3 and TRBJ2-7; tentatively, D is TRBD1 (5 bases). Trimming shortened V by 5 bases and J by 3 bases, and 17 bases separated the two germline ends. Germline assignment: CDR1 SGHTA and CDR2 FQGTGA. The CDR3 is made up of 15 amino acids. CDR3 sequence reads: CASSRDLTDVYEQYF. The CDR3 region has the DNA TGTGCCAGCAGCCGCGACCTGACAGATGTCTACGAGCAGTACTTC. Filled out from reference TRBV7-3 and TRBJ2-7, the complete variable domain reads GAGVSQTPSNKVTEKGKYVELRCDPISGHTALYWYRQSLGQGPEFLIYFQGTGAADDSGLPNDRFFAVRPEGSVSTLKIQRTERGDSAVYLCASSRDLTDVYEQYFGPGTRLTVT.

There are a few counts of this clone. The rearrangement links TRBV9 to TRBJ2-2, with 12 bases that match TRBD1. Germline CDR1 and CDR2: SGDLS and YYNGEE. The CDR3 is 18 residues long. V lost 0 bases, J lost 3 bases, and 6 bases stayed unmatched. The CDR3 here is CASSVGDRGPHDTGELFF. The DNA for the CDR3 is TGTGCCAGCAGCGTAGGGGACAGGGGGCCTCATGACACCGGGGAGCTGTTTTTT.

The genes are TRBV6-5 and TRBJ2-7; TRBD1 matches at 10 bases. Germline lookup yields CDR1 MNHEY and CDR2 SVGAGI. J lost 5 bases, V lost 8 bases, and 6 bases had no gene match. The CDR3 totals 13 residues. The chain's CDR3 is CASRTGGSNEQYF. CDR3 in DNA: TGTGCCAGCCGGACAGGGGGATCTAACGAGCAGTACTTC.

CDR3 loop: CASSLAGGVDTQYF. The CDR3 coding sequence is TGTGCCAGCAGCTTAGCGGGAGGAGTAGATACGCAGTATTTT. The gene calls are TRBV7-2 and TRBJ2-3, with TRBD2 as a possible D gene (6 bases). Germline CDR1 is SGHTA and CDR2 is FQGNSA. V was pared by 0 bases and J by 5 bases, with 9 bases between. The CDR3 length is 14 residues.

The chain combines TRBV18 with TRBJ1-1, with 11 nucleotides matching TRBD1. Germline V gene lookup returns CDR1 KGHSH and CDR2 LQKENI. With V trimmed by 2 bases and J by 3 bases, 2 bases remained unmatched. CDR3 length: 15 amino acids. The DNA for the CDR3 is TGTGCCAGCTCACCAGGACAGGGGGCACACACTGAAGCTTTCTTT. Amino acid sequence: CASSPGQGAHTEAFF.

This clone appeared a few times. The chain recombines TRBV7-8 with TRBJ2-1; the match to TRBD2 covers 8 bases. The CDR3 runs to 16 residues. With 4 bases clipped from V and 2 bases from J, the junction kept 7 bases outside the gene matches. CDR1 SGHVS and CDR2 FQNEAQ come from the germline V gene. The CDR3 protein is CASSSLSGTTYNEQFF. The DNA for the CDR3 is TGTGCCAGCAGCTCCCTTAGCGGGACCACCTACAATGAGCAGTTCTTC.

The V and J genes are TRBV5-1 and TRBJ1-5; 8 bases are shared with TRBD1. The CDR3 spans 14 residues. The J segment lost 7 bases and the V segment lost 4 bases, leaving 7 bases of the junction unmatched. CDR1 and CDR2 (germline): SGHRS, YFSETQ. The CDR3 region has the DNA TGCGCCAGCAGCCCGACAGGGGAGGGCCAGCCCCAGCATTTT. Residues: CASSPTGEGQPQHF.

The chain links TRBV6-5 to TRBJ2-3; D assignment may be TRBD1 or TRBD2 (6 bases each). CDR1 is MNHEY, CDR2 SVGAGI, per germline. This CDR3 comprises 15 residues. V was clipped by 5 bases and J by 6 bases, with 18 bases between them. The chain's CDR3 is CASSPGGQSWDTQYF. The CDR3 nucleotides read TGTGCCAGCAGTCCTGGGGGGCAATCCTGGGATACGCAGTATTTT.

The rearrangement uses TRBV7-8 and TRBJ2-7; TRBD2 is a possible D gene (5 bases). V lost 1 base to trimming and J lost 5 bases, with 18 bases between them. CDR3 length equals 16 residues. Germline V CDR1 and CDR2: SGHVS, FQNEAQ. CDR3 nucleotides: TGTGCCAGCAGCTTAGTGAGGGCGGGTGTAAACCACGAGCAGTACTTC. It encodes CASSLVRAGVNHEQYF.

The rearrangement joins TRBV18 to TRBJ1-5; 11 bases are shared with TRBD1. This CDR3 comprises 14 residues. Unmatched junction bases numbered 1, after V lost 3 bases and J lost 6 bases. CDR1 is KGHSH and CDR2 is LQKENI in the germline V gene. The CDR3 DNA reads TGTGCCAGCTCACCGGACAGGGGGCTTCAGCCCCAGCATTTT. It translates to CASSPDRGLQPQHF.

The V call is TRBV19, the J call TRBJ2-7; D gene unclear. This CDR3 region has 13 residues. V gave up 2 bases and J gave up 5 bases, with 10 bases separating them. Germline loops: CDR1 LNHDA, CDR2 SQIVND (reference sequence). In nucleotides, the CDR3 is TGTGCCAGTAGTATAAGAGAAGGAGACGAGCAGTACTTC. Protein: CASSIREGDEQYF.

The rearrangement joins TRBV10-3 to TRBJ1-2; 9 bases are a match to TRBD1. Trimming removed 11 bases from V and 8 bases from J; junction bases left unmatched: 21. The CDR3 is 16 amino acids. CDR1 and CDR2 (germline): ENHRY, SYGVKD. CDR3 in DNA: TGTGCCTCAAAGGAGGCGTTATTGGGACAGGGAGAAGGCTACACCTTC. This codes for CASKEALLGQGEGYTF.

The CDR3 region is CASSWTGVNTEAFF. Here the CDR3 DNA reads TGTGCCAGCAGCTGGACAGGGGTGAACACTGAAGCTTTCTTT. The J gene is TRBJ1-1, the V gene TRBV7-2; 9 positions agree with TRBD1. V was clipped by 4 bases and J by 0 bases; unmatched bases: 0. Germline V gene data show CDR1 as SGHTA and CDR2 as FQGNSA. This CDR3 has 14 residues.

V gene TRBV30 combines with J gene TRBJ2-1, with 12 bases fitting TRBD2. Germline CDR1 is GTSNPN and CDR2 is SVGIG (reference sequence). The CDR3 totals 15 residues. J gave up 9 bases and V 4 bases, and 10 bases lay outside the gene matches. The CDR3 here is CAWTSGLAGFGEQFF. DNA of the CDR3: TGTGCCTGGACCTCCGGACTAGCGGGATTTGGTGAGCAGTTCTTC.

V is TRBV11-2 and J is TRBJ2-1; the D is unclear. CDR1 is SGHAT, CDR2 FQNNGV, per germline. This CDR3 region has 14 residues. V was pared by 3 bases and J by 10 bases, with 16 bases between. Here the CDR3 DNA reads TGTGCCAGCAGCTTTAGTGGGTACACGAAGGAGCAGTTCTTC. This gives the protein CASSFSGYTKEQFF. Full variable domain (rest looked up from reference TRBV11-2 and TRBJ2-1): EAGVAQSPRYKIIEKRQSVAFWCNPISGHATLYWYQQILGQGPKLLIQFQNNGVVDDSQLPKDRFSAERLKGVDSTLKIQPAKLEDSAVYLCASSFSGYTKEQFFGPGTRLTVL.